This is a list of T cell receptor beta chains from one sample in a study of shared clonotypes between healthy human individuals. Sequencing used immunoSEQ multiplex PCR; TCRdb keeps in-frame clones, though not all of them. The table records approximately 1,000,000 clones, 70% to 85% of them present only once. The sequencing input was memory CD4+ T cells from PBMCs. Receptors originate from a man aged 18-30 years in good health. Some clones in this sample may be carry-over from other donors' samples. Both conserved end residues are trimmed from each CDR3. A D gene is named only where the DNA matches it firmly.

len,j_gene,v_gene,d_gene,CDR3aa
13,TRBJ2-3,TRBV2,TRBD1,ASSEQGQGADTQY
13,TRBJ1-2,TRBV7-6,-,ASSPLGSGSDGYT
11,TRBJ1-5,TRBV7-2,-,ASSLVVNQPQH
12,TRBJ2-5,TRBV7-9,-,ASSFGTLRETQY
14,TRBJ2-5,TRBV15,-,ATSRDLWQGGETQY
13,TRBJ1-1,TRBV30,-,AWSVTSLGGRGAF
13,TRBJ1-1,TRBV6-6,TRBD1,ASSGQGAGDTEAF
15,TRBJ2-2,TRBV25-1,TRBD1,ASSKVGTGRDTGELF
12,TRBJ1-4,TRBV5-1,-,ASSLRQENEKLF
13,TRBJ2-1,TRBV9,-,ASSVVPRGENEQF
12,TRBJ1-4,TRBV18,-,ASSARQAGEKLF
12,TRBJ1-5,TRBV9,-,ASSAGLGNQPQH
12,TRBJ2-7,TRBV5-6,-,ASSFLRFSYEQY
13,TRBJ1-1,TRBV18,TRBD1,ASSPRQGLDPEAF
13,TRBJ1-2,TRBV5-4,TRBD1,ASRNRDRDVYGYT
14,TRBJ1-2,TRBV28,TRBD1,ASRDPGTGGGYGYT
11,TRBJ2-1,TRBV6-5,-,ASGGDVYNEQF
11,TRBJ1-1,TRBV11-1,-,ASSLEQGTEAF
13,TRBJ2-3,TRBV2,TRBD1,ASSEEQGARFPQY
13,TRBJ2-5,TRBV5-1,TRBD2,ASSLAGDLQETQY
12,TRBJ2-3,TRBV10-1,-,ASSESNRARTQY
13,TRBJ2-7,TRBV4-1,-,ASSQLPGREYEQY
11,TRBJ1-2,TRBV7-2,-,ASSLALGYGYT
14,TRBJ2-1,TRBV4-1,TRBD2,ASSQAAGVAYNEQF
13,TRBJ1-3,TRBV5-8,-,ASSRGLSSGNTIY
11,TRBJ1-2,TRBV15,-,ATSRDANYGYT
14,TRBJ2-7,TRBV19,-,ASSPGQGFGDYEQY
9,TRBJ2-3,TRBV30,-,AWESGDTQY
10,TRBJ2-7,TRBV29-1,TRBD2,SVGRASHEQY
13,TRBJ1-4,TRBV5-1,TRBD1,ASSLQQGGGEKLF
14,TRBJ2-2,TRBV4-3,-,ASSQEYPRWTGELF
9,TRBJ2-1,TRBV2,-,ASSVIEKQF
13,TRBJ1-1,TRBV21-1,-,ASSKEVSASAEAF
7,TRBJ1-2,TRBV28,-,ATERGTT
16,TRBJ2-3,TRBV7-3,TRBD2,ASSLFAVGLTYPDTQY
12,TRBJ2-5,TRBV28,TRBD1,ASSPGGQEETQY
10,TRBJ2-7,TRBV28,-,ASSFRGYEQY
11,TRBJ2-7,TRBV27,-,ASSFLDSYEQY
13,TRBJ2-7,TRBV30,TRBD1,AWSTTGASFYEQY
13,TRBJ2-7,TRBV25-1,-,ASSVAGTTRGEQY
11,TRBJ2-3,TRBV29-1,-,SVETRGTDTQY
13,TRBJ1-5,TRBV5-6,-,ASSLRVNSNQPQH
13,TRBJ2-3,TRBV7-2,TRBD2,ASSSLGLAGGGQY
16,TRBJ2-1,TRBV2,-,ASRPLGRVSDSYNEQF
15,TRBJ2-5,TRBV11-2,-,ASSLDQRRVGIETQY
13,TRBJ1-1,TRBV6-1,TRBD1,ASRYRDRFNTEAF
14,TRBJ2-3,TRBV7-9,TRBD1,ASSPGTGVFTDTQY
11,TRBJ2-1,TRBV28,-,ASSLEGLHEQF
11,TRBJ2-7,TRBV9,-,ARRDETFDEQY
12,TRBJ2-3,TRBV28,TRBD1,ASSRTGGGDTQY
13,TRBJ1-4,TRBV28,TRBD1,ASSLWGQGHEKLF
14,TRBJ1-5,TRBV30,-,AWAPPSGAAFQPQH
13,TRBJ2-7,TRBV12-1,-,ASSSRLTNSYEQY
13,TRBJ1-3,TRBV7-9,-,ASSFSEGTSKTIY
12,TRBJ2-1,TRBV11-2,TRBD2,ASSFHLAGYEQF